The rows below give T cell receptor beta chains drawn from one sample of a study of blood T cell repertoires in COVID-19. The table came from immunoSEQ multiplex PCR; TCRdb's copy has only in-frame clones and leaves some out. This sample has about 220,000 clones, with about 87% found just once. Sequenced: PBMCs or T cells enriched from blood (not recorded which). These receptors were collected from a woman aged 30 to 39 who had recovered from COVID-19. The CDR3 runs from the conserved cysteine through the conserved F or W. The order of the fields is D gene, J gene, V gene, clone size, CDR3 protein, CDR3 DNA. A D gene is named only where the DNA matches it firmly. Some rows mark clone size as missing; the rest say once, few, many or name a class of expanded clone.

.,TRBJ1-1,TRBV5-6,.,CASSWGGYNTEAFF,TGTGCCAGCAGCTGGGGAGGTTATAACACTGAAGCTTTCTTT
.,TRBJ2-2,TRBV7-9,.,CASSPSGLLTGELFF,TGTGCCAGCAGCCCTTCCGGACTCCTCACCGGGGAGCTGTTTTTT
.,TRBJ2-2,TRBV5-1,.,CASSLGRGQNTGELFF,TGCGCCAGCAGCTTGGGGCGGGGGCAGAACACCGGGGAGCTGTTTTTT
.,TRBJ1-5,TRBV5-6,few,CASSLRDSNQPQHF,TGTGCCAGCAGCTTGCGGGATAGCAATCAGCCCCAGCATTTT
.,TRBJ1-2,TRBV6-5,few,CASSLQGNYGYTF,TGTGCCAGCAGTCTACAGGGTAACTATGGCTACACCTTC
.,TRBJ1-1,TRBV28,.,CAIARAGGPTEAFF,TGTGCCATCGCGAGGGCCGGAGGTCCCACTGAAGCTTTCTTT
.,TRBJ1-1,TRBV4-3,.,CASSQDVAGSEAFF,TGCGCCAGCAGCCAAGATGTCGCAGGGTCTGAAGCTTTCTTT
.,TRBJ1-4,TRBV6-5,.,CASSYSGRAGEKLFF,TGTGCCAGCAGTTACTCTGGCAGGGCAGGTGAAAAACTGTTTTTT
.,TRBJ2-1,TRBV11-3,.,CASSSRGEQFF,TGTGCCAGCAGCTCCCGGGGTGAGCAGTTCTTC
TRBD1,TRBJ2-3,TRBV6-4,.,CASSASGTAADTQYF,TGTGCCAGCAGTGCCTCCGGGACAGCCGCAGATACGCAGTATTTT
.,TRBJ2-5,TRBV4-1,.,CASSQDPGRQETQYF,TGCGCCAGCAGCCAAGATCCCGGGAGACAAGAGACCCAGTACTTC
TRBD1,TRBJ1-6,TRBV19,.,CASRAGTALSPLHF,TGTGCCAGTAGGGCCGGGACAGCTCTTTCACCCCTCCACTTT
TRBD1,TRBJ2-7,TRBV14,.,CASSPRPGQGLSYEQYF,TGTGCCAGCAGCCCAAGACCGGGACAGGGTTTGTCCTACGAGCAGTACTTC
TRBD2,TRBJ2-5,TRBV11-3,.,CASSSRLAGGPETQYF,TGTGCCAGCAGCTCCAGACTAGCGGGGGGGCCCGAGACCCAGTACTTC
.,TRBJ1-5,TRBV19,.,CASSIQRGSNQPQHF,TGTGCCAGTAGTATACAAAGAGGGAGCAATCAGCCCCAGCATTTT
.,TRBJ2-7,TRBV11-2,.,CASSLDGGSPYEQYF,TGTGCCAGCAGCTTAGATGGGGGGAGCCCGTACGAGCAGTACTTC
TRBD1,TRBJ1-5,TRBV18,.,CASSRDRGNQPQHF,TGTGCCAGCTCCCGGGACAGGGGCAATCAGCCCCAGCATTTT
.,TRBJ2-1,TRBV14,.,CASSLGSRNEQFF,TGTGCCAGCAGCCTTGGCTCACGAAATGAGCAGTTCTTC
TRBD2,TRBJ2-7,TRBV12-3/TRBV12-4,.,CASGLAASYEQYF,TGTGCCAGCGGACTAGCGGCCTCCTACGAGCAGTACTTC
.,TRBJ2-1,TRBV7-9,.,CASTPLGGGLRNEQFF,TGTGCCAGCACCCCGTTGGGGGGGGGCTTGCGTAATGAGCAGTTCTTC